These 10 T cell receptor beta chains were sequenced from one sample in a study of Graves' ophthalmopathy and Graves' hyperthyroidism. RNA transcripts yielded amplified TCR beta CDR3 regions. Second-round multiplex PCR came after a first-round RT-PCR that employed HTBI primers. TCRdb reprocessed the multiplex PCR reads with MiXCR, giving one entry per CDR3 protein. The table shows a few hundred thousand distinct CDR3 sequences, with 17% occurring only once. Sequenced: peripheral blood. Receptors were obtained from an adult woman with stable Graves' hyperthyroidism.

This clonotype was seen ten or more times. This sequence joins TRBV27 and TRBJ2-7, with 8 bases aligning to TRBD1. V gave up 2 bases and J gave up 6 bases; unmatched junction bases: 6. The CDR3 length is 14 residues. Germline CDR1 MNHEY, CDR2 SMNVEV (reference sequence). The chain's CDR3 is CASSLGRGLGEQYF. CDR3 nucleotides: TGTGCCAGCAGTTTAGGCAGGGGGCTTGGCGAGCAGTACTTC.

The chain recombines TRBV6-1 with TRBJ1-5, with D possibly TRBD1 on 5 matching bases. The CDR3 totals 16 residues. Trimming pared 6 bases from V and 7 bases from J, leaving 22 bases between. Germline V gene sequence: CDR1 MNHNS, CDR2 SASEGT. The CDR3 is CASSSPLHRTWQPQHF. CDR3 DNA sequence: TGTGCCAGCAGCTCCCCTCTGCATAGGACATGGCAGCCCCAGCATTTT.

This clonotype was counted at least ten times. CDR3 nucleotides: TGTGCCAGCAGTAACGGGGGTAGCGGGAACCTAGACTCCTACGAGCAGTACTTC. It codes for CASSNGGSGNLDSYEQYF. The gene calls are TRBV28 and TRBJ2-7; the match to TRBD2 covers 8 bases. J was trimmed by 0 bases and V by 5 bases; bases with no gene match: 15. The CDR3 contains 18 residues. Germline CDR1 MDHEN, CDR2 SYDVKM.

Ten or more counts support this clonotype. The chain couples TRBV12-3 or TRBV12-4 to TRBJ1-6, with D maybe TRBD1 (5 bases). Trimming took 1 base from V and 7 from J, leaving 14 bases between them. The CDR3 is made up of 16 amino acids. CDR3 DNA: TGTGCCAGCAGTTTAGGGGGGAACGTAAGAAATTCACCCCTCCACTTT. Protein sequence: CASSLGGNVRNSPLHF.

This clonotype has at least ten counts. The gene calls are TRBV6-1 and TRBJ1-5; D may be TRBD1 (5 bases). Trimming stripped 4 bases from V and 2 bases from J, with 12 bases between. The CDR3 extends over 15 amino acids. Germline CDR1 is MNHNS and CDR2 is SASEGT. CDR3: CASSGTWAGNQPQHF. The DNA for the CDR3 is TGTGCCAGCAGTGGGACATGGGCCGGCAATCAGCCCCAGCATTTT.

In its sample, this clonotype was seen many times. The chain uses TRBV27 and TRBJ2-7, with 11 bases fitting TRBD2. Trimming took 5 bases from V and 5 from J; bases not matched to a gene: 14. CDR3 length: 17 amino acids. CDR1 is MNHEY, CDR2 SMNVEV, per germline (reference sequence). CDR3 region: CASSGSLSGRGRNEQYF. The CDR3, as DNA: TGTGCCAGCAGTGGCAGTCTTAGCGGGAGGGGCCGAAACGAGCAGTACTTC.

The table lists this clonotype with many counts. This chain uses TRBV7-2 with TRBJ2-2; D is unresolved. Germline CDR1 SGHTA, CDR2 FQGNSA. The CDR3 totals 13 residues. The V end lost 5 bases, the J end lost 5 bases, and 9 bases lay between the germline ends. The CDR3 nucleotides are TGTGCCAGCAGCCGTGTCCAAACCGGGGAGCTGTTTTTT. This sequence encodes CASSRVQTGELFF. The whole variable domain, filled in from reference TRBV7-2 and TRBJ2-2, reads GAGVSQSPSNKVTEKGKDVELRCDPISGHTALYWYRQSLGQGLEFLIYFQGNSAPDKSGLPSDRFSAERTGGSVSTLTIQRTQQEDSAVYLCASSRVQTGELFFGEGSRLTVL.

Comment on this clonotype: Sequence at one end of the junction differs from germline and may be a read error. The chain couples TRBV6-1 to TRBJ2-6; tentatively, D is TRBD1 or TRBD2 (5 bases each). CDR1 is MNHNS, CDR2 SASEGT, per germline. The length of the CDR3 is 14 residues. DNA of the CDR3: TGTGTCAGCACTAGGGGTCCAGAGGCCAACGTCCTGACTTTC. Translated: CVSTRGPEANVLTF.

Details on this clonotype: With a much larger clone just one base away, this may be a read error. This chain connects TRBV20-1 to TRBJ2-7; D assignment may be TRBD1 or TRBD2 (5 bases each). V lost 6 bases and J lost 6, with 18 bases in between. This CDR3 comprises 13 residues. Germline V CDR1 and CDR2: DFQATT, SNEGSKA (reference sequence). CDR3 amino acids: CSASRDQTSEQYF. CDR3 nucleotides: TGCAGTGCGTCCCGGGACCAAACCTCCGAGCAGTACTTC.

This clonotype was detected many times. V usage is TRBV20-1 and J usage is TRBJ1-2; D call uncertain. Trimming removed 3 bases from V and 4 bases from J, with 12 bases in between. Germline CDR1 and CDR2: DFQATT and SNEGSKA (reference sequence). This CDR3 is 13 amino acids long. Here the CDR3 DNA reads TGCAGTGCTAGTGGTCAGCTATCCTATGGCTACACCTTC. Its protein is CSASGQLSYGYTF.